These 5 T cell receptor beta chains were all obtained from the same sample, sequenced in a study of radiotherapy plus CTLA-4 blockade in lung cancer (dated by TCRdb to the late 2010s). Preparation of the library involved the immunoSEQ multiplex PCR assay. The source is immuneACCESS, and TCRdb retained only in-frame sequences with V and J called. Part of the clones is not carried over; for the studies checked, unresolved V genes explain less than half of this, and the remainder is unexplained. The sample table lists 32,000 or so clones, 70% to 75% of them with a count of one. The top ten clones comprise about 14% of the sample. This specimen consisted of peripheral blood, obtained from a patient treated with radiotherapy plus ipilimumab. These receptors were taken from a human donor with non-small cell lung cancer that progressed on radiotherapy plus ipilimumab.

This clone showed up just a few times. The CDR3, as DNA: TGTGCCAGTAGTATACGGACTACCTACAATGAGCAGTTCTTC. Its protein product is CASSIRTTYNEQFF. The V gene is TRBV19, the J gene TRBJ2-1, with a possible D match to TRBD2 (6 bases). The CDR3 is 14 residues long. Deletions cut 2 bases from V and 2 bases from J, with 7 bases between. Germline V gene lookup returns CDR1 LNHDA and CDR2 SQIVND (reference sequence).

The J gene is TRBJ1-5, the V gene TRBV5-8; 9 nucleotides line up with TRBD1. This CDR3 is 15 amino acids long. The trim removed 4 bases at V and 2 bases at J, leaving 4 bases unmatched. In germline, CDR1 is SGHTS, CDR2 YDEGEE. The CDR3 loop reads CASSPRDRGNQPQHF. The CDR3 DNA is TGTGCCAGCAGCCCCCGGGACAGGGGCAATCAGCCCCAGCATTTT. The variable domain in full, with the rest retrieved from reference TRBV5-8 and TRBJ1-5, is EAGVTQSPTHLIKTRGQQATLRCSPISGHTSVYWYQQALGLGLQFLLWYDEGEERNRGNFPPRFSGRQFPNYSSELNVNALELEDSALYLCASSPRDRGNQPQHFGDGTRLSIL.

Here the CDR3 reads CASTVTMTSNQPQHF. In nucleotides, the CDR3 is TGTGCCAGTACCGTTACGATGACAAGCAATCAGCCCCAGCATTTT. This rearrangement joins TRBV19 to TRBJ1-5, with no clear D. The germline V gene encodes CDR1 LNHDA and CDR2 SQIVND (reference sequence). Trimming left V 7 bases short and J 1 base short, with 14 bases between. This CDR3 comprises 15 residues.

V and J are TRBV7-9 and TRBJ2-7, with D hard to call. V lost 3 bases to trimming and J lost 2 bases, with 8 bases between them. The CDR3 has 13 residues. Germline lookup yields CDR1 SEHNR and CDR2 FQNEAQ (reference sequence). The CDR3 region is CASSLGGTYEQYF. In nucleotides, the CDR3 is TGTGCCAGCAGCTTGGGCGGAACCTACGAGCAGTACTTC.

This clone has just a few counts. The chain joins TRBV25-1 to TRBJ2-3; the match to TRBD1 covers 9 bases. Losses at the gene ends were 11 bases for V and 2 bases for J; bases not matched to a gene: 5. The CDR3 sequence is 13 residues long. Germline assignment: CDR1 MGHDK and CDR2 SYGVNS. CDR3 amino acids: CALRDRVTDTQYF. The CDR3 nucleotides read TGTGCCCTCCGGGACAGGGTCACAGATACGCAGTATTTT.